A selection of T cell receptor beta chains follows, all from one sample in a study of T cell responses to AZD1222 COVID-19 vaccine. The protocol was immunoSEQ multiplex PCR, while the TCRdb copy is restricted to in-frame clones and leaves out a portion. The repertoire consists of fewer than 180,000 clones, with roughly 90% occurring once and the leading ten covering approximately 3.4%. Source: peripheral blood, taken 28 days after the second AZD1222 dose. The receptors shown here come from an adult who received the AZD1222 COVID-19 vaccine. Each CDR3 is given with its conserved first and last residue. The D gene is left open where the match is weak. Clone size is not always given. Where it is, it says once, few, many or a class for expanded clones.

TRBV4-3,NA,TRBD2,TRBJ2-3,TGCGCCAGCAGCCAAGGTGGACTAGCGGGAGAGGATACGCAGTATTTT,CASSQGGLAGEDTQYF
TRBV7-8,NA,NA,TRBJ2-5,TGTGCCAGCAGCCCCCATGGGGGGCCCCGAGAGACCCAGTACTTC,CASSPHGGPRETQYF
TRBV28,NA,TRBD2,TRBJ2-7,TGTGCCAGCACTAGCGGGAACTCCTACGAGCAGTACTTC,CASTSGNSYEQYF
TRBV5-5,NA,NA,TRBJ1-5,TGTGCCAGCAGCTTAGGGCTTTCTGGCAATCAGCCCCAGCATTTT,CASSLGLSGNQPQHF
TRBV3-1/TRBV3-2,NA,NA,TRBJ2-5,TGTGCCAGCAGCCTCCCGTGGGAGACCCAGTACTTC,CASSLPWETQYF
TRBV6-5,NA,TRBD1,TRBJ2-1,TGTGCCAGCAGTTACGGGCAGGGGGTTGGTGAGCAGTTCTTC,CASSYGQGVGEQFF
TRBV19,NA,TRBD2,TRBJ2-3,TGTGCCAGTAGTAGGGTAGCGGGAGATTACGCAGATACGCAGTATTTT,CASSRVAGDYADTQYF
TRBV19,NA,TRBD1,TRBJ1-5,TGTGCCAGCAAACGAACAGGGGGCAATCAGCCCCAGCATTTT,CASKRTGGNQPQHF
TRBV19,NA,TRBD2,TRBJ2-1,TGTGCCAGTGCTGATGCGGGGGGGGCGTATGAGCAGTTCTTC,CASADAGGAYEQFF
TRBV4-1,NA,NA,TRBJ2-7,TGCGCCAGCAGCCAAGTTGACGGTATCTACGAGCAGTACTTC,CASSQVDGIYEQYF
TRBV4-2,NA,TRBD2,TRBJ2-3,TGTGCCAGCAGCCATTCCTCCGGGACTAGCGGGAGCACTAGCACAGATACGCAGTATTTT,CASSHSSGTSGSTSTDTQYF
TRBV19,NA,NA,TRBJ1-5,TGTGCCAGTAGTATCCCGACAGGAAGAATGAGTCAGCCCCAGCATTTT,CASSIPTGRMSQPQHF
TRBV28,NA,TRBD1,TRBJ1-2,TGTGCCAGCAGTGTCGGACAGGGGAATGGCTACACCTTC,CASSVGQGNGYTF
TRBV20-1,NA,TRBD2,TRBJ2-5,TGCAGTGCTAGTTCTAGCGGGCCTCGGGAGACCCAGTACTTC,CSASSSGPRETQYF
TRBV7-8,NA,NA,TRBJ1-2,TGTGCCAGCAGCTTAGCGGGGCGGCCAGCCTATGGCTACACCTTC,CASSLAGRPAYGYTF
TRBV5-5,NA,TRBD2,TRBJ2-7,TGTGCCAGGAATTCGGGGGGTTCCTACGAGCAGTACTTC,CARNSGGSYEQYF
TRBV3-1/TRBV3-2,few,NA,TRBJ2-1,TGTGCCAGCAGCGCGATGTACGGGAAGGGGTCCTACAATGAGCAGTTCTTC,CASSAMYGKGSYNEQFF
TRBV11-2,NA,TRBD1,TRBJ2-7,TGTGCCAGCAGCAAACAGGGGATCTACGAGCAGTACTTC,CASSKQGIYEQYF
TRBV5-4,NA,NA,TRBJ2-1,TGTGCCAGCAGCTTGTTGAGCGCCACCCTCTCTGAGCAGTTCTTC,CASSLLSATLSEQFF
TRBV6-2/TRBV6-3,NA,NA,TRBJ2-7,TGTGCCAGCAGTTACGATCAGAAGCAGTACTTC,CASSYDQKQYF
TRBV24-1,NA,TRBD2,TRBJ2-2,TGTGCCACCAGTGACTGGGGACTAGCGGGACCCGGGGAGCTGTTTTTT,CATSDWGLAGPGELFF
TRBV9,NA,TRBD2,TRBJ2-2,TGTGCCAGCAGCGTATACTCCCTAGCGGGAGTTTCCGGGGAGCTGTTTTTT,CASSVYSLAGVSGELFF
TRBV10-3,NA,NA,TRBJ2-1,TGTGCCATCGGTCGGGAGCTTTACAATGAGCAGTTCTTC,CAIGRELYNEQFF
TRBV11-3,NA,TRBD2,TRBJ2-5,TGTGCCAGCAGCTTAGGGTCTAGCGGGAGGAAGACCCAGTACTTC,CASSLGSSGRKTQYF
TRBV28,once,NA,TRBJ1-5,TGTGCCAGCAGTTTAGGTGTCAGTTACAATCAGCCCCAGCATTTT,CASSLGVSYNQPQHF
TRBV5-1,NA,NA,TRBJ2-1,TGCGCCAGCAAGGGCTCCTACAATGAGCAGTTCTTC,CASKGSYNEQFF
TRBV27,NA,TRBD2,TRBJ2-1,TGTGCCAGCAGTCGAAAACCGGGACTAGCGGGGGGGAGCTCCTACAATGAGCAGTTCTTC,CASSRKPGLAGGSSYNEQFF
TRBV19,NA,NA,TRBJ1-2,TGTGCCAGTAGTAAGCCCGCGGGACAAAAGCGCTACACCTTC,CASSKPAGQKRYTF
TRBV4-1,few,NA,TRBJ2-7,TGCGCCAGCAGCCAAGACCCCGGGGTTCGACCCCTGCGGCAGTACTTC,CASSQDPGVRPLRQYF
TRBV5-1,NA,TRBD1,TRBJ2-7,TGCGCCAGCACCGGGACAGGGACCTACGAGCAGTACTTC,CASTGTGTYEQYF
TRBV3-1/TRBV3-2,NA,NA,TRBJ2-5,TGTGCCAGCAGCCAATTCGAAAGGGTGGGAGAGACCCAGTACTTC,CASSQFERVGETQYF
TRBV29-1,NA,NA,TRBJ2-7,TGCAGCGTCGGACAGCCAACCTCCTACGAGCAGTACTTC,CSVGQPTSYEQYF
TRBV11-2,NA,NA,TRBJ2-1,TGTGCCAGCAGCATTAGGACGGGGATCTACAATGAGCAGTTCTTC,CASSIRTGIYNEQFF
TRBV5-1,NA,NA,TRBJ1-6,TGCGCCAGCAGGGACCCTCGTAATAATTCACCCCTCCACTTT,CASRDPRNNSPLHF
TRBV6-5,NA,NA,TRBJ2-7,TGTGCCAGCAGTTATACCAGGGAGGCCTACGAGCAGTACTTC,CASSYTREAYEQYF
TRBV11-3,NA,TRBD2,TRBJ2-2,TGTGCCAGCAGCTTAGTAGCGGGGGCTAACACCGGGGAGCTGTTTTTT,CASSLVAGANTGELFF
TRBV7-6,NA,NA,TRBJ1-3,TGTGCCAGCAGCTTAATGGTTTGGACAGCCAGCTCTGGAAACACCATATATTTT,CASSLMVWTASSGNTIYF
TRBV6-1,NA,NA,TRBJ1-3,TGTGCCAGCAGTGAAGCGGGGGTTCGCTCTGGAAACACCATATATTTT,CASSEAGVRSGNTIYF
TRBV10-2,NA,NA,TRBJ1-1,TGCGCCAGCAGTGAACCAGGGAGTAACACTGAAGCTTTCTTT,CASSEPGSNTEAFF
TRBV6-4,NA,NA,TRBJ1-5,TGTGCCAGCAGTGCCTCAGGACCGGTCAATCAGCCCCAGCATTTT,CASSASGPVNQPQHF